The 26 T cell receptor beta chains below were found in one sample sequenced in a study of blood T cell repertoires in COVID-19. Here immunoSEQ multiplex PCR was the method, and the copy in TCRdb shows in-frame clones only, minus some. The data contain some 170,000 clones, 80% to 95% of them singletons. Sequencing used peripheral blood. The origin of the receptors is a woman aged 60 to 75 with COVID-19, enrolled during active disease.

The chain is built from TRBV6-5 and TRBJ1-2; 10 nucleotides line up with TRBD1. Germline CDR1 is MNHEY and CDR2 is SVGAGI. CDR3 size: 13 residues. The V gene end was trimmed by 6 bases and the J gene end by 6 bases; junction bases not matched to a gene: 4. The CDR3 region is CASRPGTGDGYTF. The CDR3 nucleotides read TGTGCCAGCAGGCCCGGGACAGGGGATGGCTACACCTTC.

The V call is TRBV14, the J call TRBJ2-1; 7 bases match TRBD1. This CDR3 has 15 residues. Germline CDR1 reads SGHDN; CDR2 reads FVKESK. The ends lost 4 bases at V and 0 bases at J; junction bases unmatched: 3. This CDR3 is CASSLPGGSYNEQFF. The CDR3 region has the DNA TGTGCCAGCAGCCTCCCAGGGGGCTCCTACAATGAGCAGTTCTTC.

The chain combines TRBV7-8 with TRBJ1-1; D call uncertain. Germline loops: CDR1 SGHVS, CDR2 FQNEAQ. V gave up 3 bases and J gave up 0 bases, with 5 bases separating them. The CDR3 length is 13 residues. This chain's CDR3 is CASSFRMNTEAFF. CDR3 coding DNA: TGTGCCAGCAGCTTCAGAATGAACACTGAAGCTTTCTTT.

The chain combines TRBV6-1 with TRBJ1-5, with 7 positions matching TRBD1. Germline CDR1 reads MNHNS; CDR2 reads SASEGT. V was pared by 3 bases and J by 0 bases, with 5 bases of the junction left unmatched. CDR3 length equals 16 residues. This chain's CDR3 is CASSEGTVYSNQPQHF. CDR3 nucleotides: TGTGCCAGCAGTGAGGGGACAGTTTATAGCAATCAGCCCCAGCATTTT.

V gene TRBV27 combines with J gene TRBJ2-1, with D possibly being TRBD2 (5 bases). This CDR3 spans 16 amino acids. Trimming left V 6 bases short and J 6 bases short, with 21 bases between. From germline, CDR1 is MNHEY and CDR2 SMNVEV (reference sequence). The CDR3 region is CASRTLGSFRGNEQFF. The CDR3 DNA sequence: TGTGCCAGCAGAACCCTGGGATCGTTTCGGGGCAATGAGCAGTTCTTC.

The chain employs TRBV5-1 and TRBJ2-3, with 9 bases identical to TRBD2. Trimming removed 3 bases from V and 4 bases from J; junction bases left unmatched: 3. The CDR3 spans 14 residues. Germline V gives CDR1 SGHRS, CDR2 YFSETQ. DNA for the CDR3: TGCGCCAGCAGCTCGGGACTAGCTGCAGATACGCAGTATTTT. It yields the protein CASSSGLAADTQYF. Based on the CDR3 plus reference TRBV5-1 and TRBJ2-3, the full variable domain is KAGVTQTPRYLIKTRGQQVTLSCSPISGHRSVSWYQQTPGQGLQFLFEYFSETQRNKGNFPGRFSGRQFSNSRSEMNVSTLELGDSALYLCASSSGLAADTQYFGPGTRLTVL.

This clone was seen only a few times. This chain joins TRBV19 and TRBJ1-5, with no clear D. Germline values: CDR1 LNHDA, CDR2 SQIVND (reference sequence). The V end was cut by 9 bases, the J end by 4 bases, with 19 bases between. The length of the CDR3 is 15 residues. The CDR3 DNA reads as TGTGCCAGCCGCGGACTTACAGCGTTGAATCAGCCCCAGCATTTT. Protein: CASRGLTALNQPQHF.

The chain uses TRBV2 and TRBJ1-6, with unresolved D. CDR1 is SNHLY, CDR2 FYNNEI, per germline. Trimming stripped 7 bases from V and 5 bases from J, with 15 bases between. The CDR3 length is 15 residues. CDR3 sequence reads: CASTRAGRNNSPLHF. CDR3 DNA sequence: TGTGCCAGCACCCGCGCCGGGAGAAATAATTCACCCCTCCACTTT.

This chain uses TRBV3-1 (or the pseudogene TRBV3-2) with TRBJ2-7, with TRBD1 as a possible D gene (6 bases). The germline V gene encodes CDR1 LGHDT and CDR2 YNNKEL (reference sequence). This CDR3 contains 15 residues. Trimming took off 1 base at V and 0 bases at J, with 10 bases between the two ends. The DNA for the CDR3 is TGTGCCAGCAGCCAAGGGCAGGGGAACTCCTACGAGCAGTACTTC. It encodes CASSQGQGNSYEQYF.

The CDR3 reads CASSRANSYNSPLHF. CDR3 in DNA: TGTGCCAGCAGTCGTGCTAACTCCTATAATTCACCCCTCCACTTT. The V gene is TRBV5-8, the J gene TRBJ1-6; D call uncertain. The CDR3 totals 15 residues. The V gene lost 5 bases and the J gene lost 0 bases, with 9 bases spanning the gap. Germline loops: CDR1 SGHTS, CDR2 YDEGEE.

The chain couples TRBV29-1 to TRBJ2-3, with a weak D call TRBD1 (6 bases). Trimming took off 2 bases at V and 1 base at J, with 7 bases between the two ends. CDR3 length equals 13 residues. Germline CDR1 reads SQVTM; CDR2 reads ANQGSEA. CDR3 sequence (DNA): TGCAGCGTTGAACGACAGGGCACAGATACGCAGTATTTT. Translating it yields CSVERQGTDTQYF.

The chain recombines TRBV6-2 or TRBV6-3 with TRBJ2-5; D uncertain. The germline V gene encodes CDR1 MNHEY and CDR2 SVGEGT. This CDR3 is 16 amino acids long. The ends were cut back, 6 bases at V and 5 bases at J, with 22 bases in the middle. CDR3 in amino acids: CASSQSLLILEETQYF. The CDR3 DNA reads TGTGCCAGCAGCCAATCGCTCCTGATACTGGAGGAGACCCAGTACTTC.

This chain joins TRBV5-8 and TRBJ1-3; D is ambiguous. CDR1 is SGHTS, CDR2 YDEGEE, per germline. The CDR3 runs to 15 residues. V lost 1 base and J lost 0, with 8 bases in between. The chain's CDR3 is CASSLLLRSGNTIYF. For the CDR3, the DNA is TGTGCCAGCAGCTTGCTCCTCCGCTCTGGAAACACCATATATTTT. The full variable domain, its missing parts supplied by reference TRBV5-8 and TRBJ1-3, is EAGVTQSPTHLIKTRGQQATLRCSPISGHTSVYWYQQALGLGLQFLLWYDEGEERNRGNFPPRFSGRQFPNYSSELNVNALELEDSALYLCASSLLLRSGNTIYFGEGSWLTVV.

The chain couples TRBV6-5 to TRBJ1-2; TRBD1 might be the D (5 bases). This CDR3 contains 12 residues. Trimming removed 5 bases from V and 8 bases from J, with 12 bases in between. The germline gives CDR1 MNHEY, CDR2 SVGAGI. As DNA, the CDR3 is TGTGCCAGCAGTCCGGGGGGATGGGGCTACACCTTC. It yields the protein CASSPGGWGYTF.

This clone was found once. The chain joins TRBV6-2 or TRBV6-3 to TRBJ2-7; D is uncertain. Germline values: CDR1 MNHEY, CDR2 SVGEGT. V was trimmed by 2 bases and J by 2 bases, leaving 4 bases between them. This CDR3 is built from 12 residues. The CDR3 region is CASSYAAYEQYF. The CDR3 DNA is TGTGCCAGCAGTTACGCGGCCTACGAGCAGTACTTC.

V and J are TRBV11-2 and TRBJ1-6; 7 bases map to TRBD1. The CDR3 contains 17 residues. After removal of 1 base from V and 8 bases from J, the junction contained 11 bases not matched to a gene. Germline V gene lookup returns CDR1 SGHAT and CDR2 FQNNGV. The CDR3 region is CASSLVIGGNRDSPLHF. The DNA for the CDR3 is TGTGCCAGCAGCTTAGTTATAGGGGGCAATCGCGATTCACCCCTCCACTTT.

The chain is built from TRBV7-9 and TRBJ1-1; D is perhaps TRBD1 (5 bases). The V end was cut by 5 bases, the J end by 0 bases, with 13 bases between. CDR3 length equals 15 residues. Germline loops: CDR1 SEHNR, CDR2 FQNEAQ (reference sequence). The chain's CDR3 is CASSPYGGVNTEAFF. In DNA form, the CDR3 reads TGTGCCAGCAGCCCCTACGGAGGGGTGAACACTGAAGCTTTCTTT.

This chain connects TRBV6-5 to TRBJ2-3; 8 bases are a match to TRBD1. The germline CDR1 and CDR2 sequences are MNHEY and SVGAGI. This CDR3 is 15 amino acids long. Losses at the gene ends were 8 bases for V and 0 bases for J; bases not matched to a gene: 7. CDR3 nucleotides: TGTGCCAGCGGGACAGGAACCCCTAGCACAGATACGCAGTATTTT. Protein product: CASGTGTPSTDTQYF.

The CDR3 sequence is CASSPPVEGRYGYTF. Here the CDR3 DNA reads TGTGCCAGCTCACCACCGGTGGAGGGGAGGTATGGCTACACCTTC. The V gene is TRBV18, the J gene TRBJ1-2, with a weak D call TRBD1 (5 bases). In germline, CDR1 is KGHSH, CDR2 LQKENI. The CDR3 covers 15 residues. Trimming pared 0 bases from V and 5 bases from J, leaving 13 bases between.

The rearrangement uses TRBV25-1 and TRBJ1-1; perhaps TRBD1 as D (6 bases). Germline lookup yields CDR1 MGHDK and CDR2 SYGVNS. The CDR3 length is 14 residues. Deletions cut 5 bases from V and 2 bases from J, with 12 bases between. CDR3 loop: CASSMGHLNTEAFF. In DNA form, the CDR3 reads TGTGCCAGCAGTATGGGACACTTAAACACTGAAGCTTTCTTT.

This chain connects TRBV25-1 to TRBJ2-7, with D possibly TRBD1 on 5 matching bases. The germline V gene has CDR1 MGHDK and CDR2 SYGVNS. This CDR3 has 13 amino acids. V shed 6 bases and J shed 0 bases, with 9 bases lying between them. In DNA form, the CDR3 reads TGTGCCAGCAGAAGCGACAGCTCCTACGAGCAGTACTTC. Translating gives CASRSDSSYEQYF.

The V call is TRBV28, the J call TRBJ1-1; D is uncertain. CDR3 size: 13 residues. The V end lost 6 bases, the J end lost 1 base, and 9 bases lay between the germline ends. Germline V lookup: CDR1 MDHEN, CDR2 SYDVKM. The CDR3 region is CASSPAGNTEAFF. As DNA, the CDR3 is TGTGCCAGCAGCCCGGCAGGGAACACTGAAGCTTTCTTT.

The chain recombines TRBV3-1 (or the pseudogene TRBV3-2) with TRBJ1-2, with 7 positions matching TRBD1. The CDR3 spans 14 residues. Germline lookup yields CDR1 LGHDT and CDR2 YNNKEL (reference sequence). Trimming took 6 bases from V and 1 from J; bases not matched to a gene: 5. The CDR3 protein is CASSRQGYNYGYTF. In DNA form, the CDR3 reads TGTGCCAGCAGTCGACAGGGATATAACTATGGCTACACCTTC.

The chain has TRBV19 and TRBJ1-5, with 10 bases that match TRBD1. This CDR3 has 16 residues. Germline V gene data show CDR1 as LNHDA and CDR2 as SQIVND (reference sequence). V lost 6 bases and J lost 2; bases outside the gene matches: 7. In DNA, the CDR3 is TGTGCCAGTAGCTTCTCCGGGACAGGGGGCAATCAGCCCCAGCATTTT. Protein: CASSFSGTGGNQPQHF.

The chain couples TRBV7-2 to TRBJ2-7; perhaps TRBD1 as D (6 bases). The V end lost 0 bases, the J end lost 3 bases, and 12 bases lay between the germline ends. The V gene's germline CDR1 is SGHTA and CDR2 FQGNSA. The length of the CDR3 is 15 residues. CDR3 coding DNA: TGTGCCAGCAGCTTAGCCGGTGGACAGTTCTACGAGCAGTACTTC. This codes for CASSLAGGQFYEQYF.

This chain joins TRBV10-3 and TRBJ1-3; maybe TRBD1 (6 bases). The CDR3 is made up of 16 amino acids. CDR1 ENHRY and CDR2 SYGVKD come from the germline V gene. The V end was cut by 7 bases, the J end by 2 bases, with 18 bases between. CDR3 coding DNA: TGTGCCATCAAGACACAGGGCCCGTCGGCTGGAAACACCATATATTTT. It specifies CAIKTQGPSAGNTIYF.